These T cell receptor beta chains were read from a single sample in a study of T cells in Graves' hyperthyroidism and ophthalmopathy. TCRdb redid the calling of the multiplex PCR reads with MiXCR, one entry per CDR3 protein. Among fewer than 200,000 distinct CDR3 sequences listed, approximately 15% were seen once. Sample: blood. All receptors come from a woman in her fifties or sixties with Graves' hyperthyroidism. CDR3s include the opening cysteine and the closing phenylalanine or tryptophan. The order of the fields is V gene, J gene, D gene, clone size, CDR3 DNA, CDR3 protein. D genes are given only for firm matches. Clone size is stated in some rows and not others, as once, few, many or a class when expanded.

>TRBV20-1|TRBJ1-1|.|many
TGCAGTGCTAGAAGGGGTGCGCCTAGCACTGAAGCTTTCTTT
CSARRGAPSTEAFF
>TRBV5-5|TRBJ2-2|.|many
TGTGCCAGCAGCTACGGACACATCGCGAACACCGGGGAGCTGTTTTTT
CASSYGHIANTGELFF
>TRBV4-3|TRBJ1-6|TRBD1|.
TGCGCCAGCAGCCAAGCCACGGACAGGATGTTCGTGGATTCACCCCTCCACTTT
CASSQATDRMFVDSPLHF
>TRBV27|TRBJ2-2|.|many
TGTGCCAGCAGTTTAGGGAACACCGGGGAGCTGTTTTTT
CASSLGNTGELFF
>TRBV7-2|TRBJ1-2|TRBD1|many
TGTGCCAGCAGCACCTTCGGACAGGGGGCAGGGTATGGCTACACCTTC
CASSTFGQGAGYGYTF
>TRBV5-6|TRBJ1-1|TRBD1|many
TGTGCCAGCAGCCGCCCAGGACAGGGGGTCAACACTGAAGCTTTCTTT
CASSRPGQGVNTEAFF
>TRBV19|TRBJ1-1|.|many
TGTGCCAGTAGTATTATTGTACGGTTGAACACTGAAGCTTTCTTT
CASSIIVRLNTEAFF
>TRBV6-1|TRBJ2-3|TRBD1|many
TGTGCCAGCAGTTCCCACAGGGGAGATACGCAGTATTTT
CASSSHRGDTQYF
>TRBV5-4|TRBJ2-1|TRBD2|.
TGTGCCAGCAGCTTGGATGCGACTAGCGGGGGAAGTCGGTTCTTC
CASSLDATSGGSRFF
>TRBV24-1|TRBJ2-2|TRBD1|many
TGTGCCACCAGCGGAACCGGGACAGGGTGGTCCACCGGGGAGCTGTTTTTT
CATSGTGTGWSTGELFF
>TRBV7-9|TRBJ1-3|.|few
TGTGCCAGCAGCTTATCTTCGTTTGGAAACACCATATATTTT
CASSLSSFGNTIYF
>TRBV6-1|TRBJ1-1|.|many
TGTGCCAGCAGTGAAGGTATTGGCGTCGGGGAGGTGGCTTTCTTT
CASSEGIGVGEVAFF
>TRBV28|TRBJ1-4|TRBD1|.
TGTGCCAGCAGGAAAGGGGGCGAAAAACTGTTTTTT
CASRKGGEKLFF
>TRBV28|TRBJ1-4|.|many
TGTGCCAGCAGTACCAAGGGGATAACTAATGAAAAACTGTTTTTT
CASSTKGITNEKLFF
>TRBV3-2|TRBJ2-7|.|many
TGTGCCAGCACCCAGGGGCGGGGGGGCCACGAGCAGTACTTC
CASTQGRGGHEQYF
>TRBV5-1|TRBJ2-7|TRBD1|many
TGCGCCAGCAGCTTGGGGGACAGTTTGGGCGAGCAGTACTTC
CASSLGDSLGEQYF
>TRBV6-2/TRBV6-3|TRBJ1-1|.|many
TGTGCCAGCAGTTACACAACCGGGACAATCTTTCGAAGGACTGAAGCTTTCTTT
CASSYTTGTIFRRTEAFF
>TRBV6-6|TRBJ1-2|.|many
TGTGCCAGCAGTTACGGGCGGGGAGGAGATGGCTACACCTTC
CASSYGRGGDGYTF
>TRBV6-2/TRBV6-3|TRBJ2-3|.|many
TGTGCCAGCAGTTCCCTTACGGGACCAGATACGCAGTATTTT
CASSSLTGPDTQYF
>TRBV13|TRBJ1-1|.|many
TGTGCCAGCAGCTACCCGCCAGAGAACACTGAAGCTTTCTTT
CASSYPPENTEAFF
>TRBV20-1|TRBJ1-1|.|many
TGCAGTGCTAGCGAGGGACCGATGAACACTGAAGCTTTCTTT
CSASEGPMNTEAFF
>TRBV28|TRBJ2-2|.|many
TGTGCCAGCAGTTTCGGGGGCGTCGGGGAGCTGTTTTTT
CASSFGGVGELFF
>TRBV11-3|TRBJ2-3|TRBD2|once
TGTGCCAGCAGCTTGACAGGTTTACTAGCGGGAGGAAGAGATACGCAGTATTTT
CASSLTGLLAGGRDTQYF
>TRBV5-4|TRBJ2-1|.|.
TGTGCCAGCAGCTTGGATGGGGGGCATGGTGAGCAGTTCTTC
CASSLDGGHGEQFF
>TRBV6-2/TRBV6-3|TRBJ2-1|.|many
TGTGCCAGCAGTAACTTATGGGGGGCCGGGGATGAGCAGTTCTTC
CASSNLWGAGDEQFF
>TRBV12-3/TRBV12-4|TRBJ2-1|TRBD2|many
TGTGCCAGCAGTTCCCTAGCGGGGGGCTACAATGAGCAGTTCTTC
CASSSLAGGYNEQFF
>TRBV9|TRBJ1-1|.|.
TGTGCCAGCAACCCCGGTCAGGGGAACACTGAAGCTTTCTTT
CASNPGQGNTEAFF
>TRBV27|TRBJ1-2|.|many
TGTGCCAGCAGTTTGGCAGGGTCGAACTATGGCTACACCTTC
CASSLAGSNYGYTF
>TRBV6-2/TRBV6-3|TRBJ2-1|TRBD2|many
TGTGCCAGCAGTTCCCCGGGGGGGCGCTACAATGAGCAGTTCTTC
CASSSPGGRYNEQFF
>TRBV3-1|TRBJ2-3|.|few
TGTGCCAGCAGCCAAGATGCAGTGCCTCAGGCAGATACGCAGTATTTT
CASSQDAVPQADTQYF
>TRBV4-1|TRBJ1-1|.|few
TGCGCCAGCAGCCACTTCGGGGGGAACACTGAAGCTTTCTTT
CASSHFGGNTEAFF
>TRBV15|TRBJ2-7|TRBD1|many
TGTGCCACCAGTCGGGACAGGGCGGACTACGAGCAGTACTTC
CATSRDRADYEQYF
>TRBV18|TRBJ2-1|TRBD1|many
TGTGCCAGCTCATCCCCCGGGACAGGAAGAGACAATGAGCAGTTCTTC
CASSSPGTGRDNEQFF
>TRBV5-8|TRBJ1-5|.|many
TGTGCCAGCAGCCCGACAGGAGCCCTTAGCAATCAGCCCCAGCATTTT
CASSPTGALSNQPQHF
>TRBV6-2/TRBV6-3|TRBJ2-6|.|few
TGTGCCAGCAGTTATGCCCCCTCCGACACAAACTCTGGGGCCAACGTCCTGACTTTC
CASSYAPSDTNSGANVLTF
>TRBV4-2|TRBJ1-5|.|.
TGTGCCAGCAGCCAAGAGGAACGGACCGCGGGTCAGCCCCAGCATTTT
CASSQEERTAGQPQHF
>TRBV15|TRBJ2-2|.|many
TGTGCCACCAGCAGCTATGGGGGAACAGGGAGAACCGGGGAGCTGTTTTTT
CATSSYGGTGRTGELFF
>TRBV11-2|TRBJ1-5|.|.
TGTGCCAGCAGCTTCTCTACGGGGGGCAATCAGCCCCAGCATTTT
CASSFSTGGNQPQHF
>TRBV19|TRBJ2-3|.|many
TGTGCCAGTAGTAGCGGGGTTCTTACTACAGATACGCAGTATTTT
CASSSGVLTTDTQYF
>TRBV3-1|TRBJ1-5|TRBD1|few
TGTGCCAGCAGCCTTGTATACAGGGGGCGTATGCCCCAGCATTTT
CASSLVYRGRMPQHF
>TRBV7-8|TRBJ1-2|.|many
TGTGCCAGCAGCTTAGAAGGGGGGGCTAACTATGGCTACACCTTC
CASSLEGGANYGYTF
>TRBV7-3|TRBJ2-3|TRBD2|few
TGTGCCAGCAGCTTAACTCCAGCGGGGAGCAGCACAGATACGCAGTATTTT
CASSLTPAGSSTDTQYF
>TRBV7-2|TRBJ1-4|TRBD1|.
TGTGCCAGCAGCTTAGGGACAGGGGGCTGGACTAATGAAAAACTGTTTTTT
CASSLGTGGWTNEKLFF
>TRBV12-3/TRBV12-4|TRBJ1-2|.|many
TGTGCCAGCACCCGCCAGGGAAAGAGTGGCTACACCTTC
CASTRQGKSGYTF
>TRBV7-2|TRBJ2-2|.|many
TGTGCCAGCAGCCTATGGGGGGCCGGGGAGCTGTTTTTT
CASSLWGAGELFF